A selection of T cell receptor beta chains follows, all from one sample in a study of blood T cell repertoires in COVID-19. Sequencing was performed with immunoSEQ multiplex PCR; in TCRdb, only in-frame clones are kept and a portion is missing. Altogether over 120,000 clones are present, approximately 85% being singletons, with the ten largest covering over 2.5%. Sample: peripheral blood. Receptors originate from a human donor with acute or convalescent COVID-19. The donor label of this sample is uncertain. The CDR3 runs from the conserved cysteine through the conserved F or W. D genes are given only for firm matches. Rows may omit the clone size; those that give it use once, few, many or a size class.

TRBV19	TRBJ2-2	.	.	TGTGCCAGTAGTATTTACTCCCCCACCGGGGAGCTGTTTTTT	CASSIYSPTGELFF
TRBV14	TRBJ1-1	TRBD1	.	TGTGCCAGCAGCCCGGGGACAGTTCACACTGAAGCTTTCTTT	CASSPGTVHTEAFF
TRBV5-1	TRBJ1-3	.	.	TGCGCCAGCAGCTTGGTTAGGGGCTCTGGAAACACCATATATTTT	CASSLVRGSGNTIYF
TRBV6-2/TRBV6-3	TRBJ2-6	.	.	TGTGCCAGCAGCCCGTTGCGGGGCAATGGGGCCAACGTCCTGACTTTC	CASSPLRGNGANVLTF
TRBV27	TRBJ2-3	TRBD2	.	TGTGCCAGCAGTGCAAGGACTAGCGGGGATAATACGCAGTATTTT	CASSARTSGDNTQYF
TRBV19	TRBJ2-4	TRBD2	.	TGTGCCAGTAGCACACTTCTAGCGGGACTAGCCAAAAACATTCAGTACTTC	CASSTLLAGLAKNIQYF
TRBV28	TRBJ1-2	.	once	TGTGCCAGCAGGATCCCCGAGGCCACCCGCTTCCTGGTGGCCTTC	CASRIPEATRFLVAF
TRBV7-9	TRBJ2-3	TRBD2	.	TGTGCCAGCAGCCCCGGAGAGCGGGGGCCCAGCACAGATACGCAGTATTTT	CASSPGERGPSTDTQYF
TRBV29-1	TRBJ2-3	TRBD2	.	TGCAGCGTTGAAGATGAGGCCCCAGCGGGAGGGCGTCCAGATACGCAGTATTTT	CSVEDEAPAGGRPDTQYF
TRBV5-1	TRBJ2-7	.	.	TGCGCCAGCAGCTCTGGACCGCGGGGCAGCTCCTACGAGCAGTACTTC	CASSSGPRGSSYEQYF
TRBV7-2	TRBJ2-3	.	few	TGTGCCAGCAGCCCCCCCCCTATCACAGATACGCAGTATTTT	CASSPPPITDTQYF
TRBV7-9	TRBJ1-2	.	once	TGTGCCAGCAGCTTGGTTGGGGGGGTTGGCTATGGCTACACCTTC	CASSLVGGVGYGYTF
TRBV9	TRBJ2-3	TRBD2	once	TGTGCCAGCAGTCCCGGGGGGTTCACAGATACGCAGTATTTT	CASSPGGFTDTQYF
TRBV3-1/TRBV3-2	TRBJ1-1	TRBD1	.	TGTGCCAGCAGCCTAGGACAGGGAGGCACTGAAGCTTTCTTT	CASSLGQGGTEAFF
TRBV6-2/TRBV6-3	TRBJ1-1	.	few	TGTGCCAGCAGTTACGACCCCTGGGGGGATCGGACTGAAGCTTTCTTT	CASSYDPWGDRTEAFF
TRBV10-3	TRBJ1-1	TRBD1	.	TGTGCCATCAACCATCCGGGACAGGGGGCTCATGAAGCTTTCTTT	CAINHPGQGAHEAFF
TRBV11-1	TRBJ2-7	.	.	TGTGCCAGCAGCTTAGCGGTGGCAGTTTCCTACGAGCAGTACTTC	CASSLAVAVSYEQYF
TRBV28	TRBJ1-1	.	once	TGTGCCAGCAGTTTCATGGTAGCGGGGCTCGCTGAAGCTTTCTTT	CASSFMVAGLAEAFF
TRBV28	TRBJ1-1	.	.	TGTGCCAGCAGTCTGATCCGGGGATTAACTGAAGCTTTCTTT	CASSLIRGLTEAFF
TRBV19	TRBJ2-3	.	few	TGTGCCACAAAAAAGGGGGCAGATACGCAGTATTTT	CATKKGADTQYF
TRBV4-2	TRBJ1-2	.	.	TGTGCCAGCAGCCAAGATATAGGCAGGGATTTACACTTC	CASSQDIGRDLHF
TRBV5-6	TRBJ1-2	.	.	TGTGCCAGCAGCATATTAGCTCGGGGGAGGAACTATGGCTACACCTTC	CASSILARGRNYGYTF
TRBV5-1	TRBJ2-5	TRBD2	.	TGCGCCAGCAGCAGCAGCGGGGGGCTCCAAGAGACCCAGTACTTC	CASSSSGGLQETQYF
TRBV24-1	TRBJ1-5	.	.	TGTGCCACCAGTGATCCAGATCAGCCCCAGCATTTT	CATSDPDQPQHF
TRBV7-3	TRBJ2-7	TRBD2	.	TGTGCCAGCAGCTTACAGCGGGGGAACTCCTACGAGCAGTACTTC	CASSLQRGNSYEQYF
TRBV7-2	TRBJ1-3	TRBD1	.	TGTGCCAGCAGCCGGGGACAGGGGCCCAGCTCTGGAAACACCATATATTTT	CASSRGQGPSSGNTIYF
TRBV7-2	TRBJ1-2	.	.	TGTGCCAGCAGCGCCGGGAGTTTCTATGGCTACACCTTC	CASSAGSFYGYTF
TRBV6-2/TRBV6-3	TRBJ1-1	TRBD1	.	TGTGCCAGCAGTTCTACTAGACAGGGTAACACTGAAGCTTTCTTT	CASSSTRQGNTEAFF
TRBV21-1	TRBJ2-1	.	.	TGTGCCAGCAGCAAGAAACTAGCGGAGAAGGACTCCTACAATGAGCAGTTCTTC	CASSKKLAEKDSYNEQFF
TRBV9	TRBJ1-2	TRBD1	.	TGTGCCAGCAGCGTAGGGGACAGGGGGAACTATGGCTACACCTTC	CASSVGDRGNYGYTF
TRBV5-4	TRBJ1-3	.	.	TGTGCCAGCAGCTTCAGAGGGGGTTCTGGAAACACCATATATTTT	CASSFRGGSGNTIYF
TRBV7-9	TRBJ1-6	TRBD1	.	TGTGCCAGCAGCTACGGACAGGGGTTGACTTCACCCCTCCACTTT	CASSYGQGLTSPLHF
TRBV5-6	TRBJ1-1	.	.	TGTGCCAGCAGCTCGGGAGATGAAGCTTTCTTT	CASSSGDEAFF
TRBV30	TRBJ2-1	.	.	TGTGCCTGGAGTGGAGATTCAGGGGTCAATGAGCAGTTCTTC	CAWSGDSGVNEQFF
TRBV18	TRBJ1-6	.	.	TGTGCCAGCTCAATAGGGACACTTAATTCACCCCTCCACTTT	CASSIGTLNSPLHF
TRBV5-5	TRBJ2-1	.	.	TGTGCCAGCAGTCGGTACGAGGGGGGGAATGAGCAGTTCTTC	CASSRYEGGNEQFF
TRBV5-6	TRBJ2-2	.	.	TGTGCCAGCAGCTTGGCGCTAGCTTACACCGGGGAGCTGTTTTTT	CASSLALAYTGELFF
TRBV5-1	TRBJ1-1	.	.	TGCGCCAGCAGGGCAGGGGCTGGTACTGAAGCTTTCTTT	CASRAGAGTEAFF
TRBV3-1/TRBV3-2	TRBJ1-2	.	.	TGTGCCAGCAGCCAAGATTCGCCAGGGCCCTATGGCTACACCTTC	CASSQDSPGPYGYTF
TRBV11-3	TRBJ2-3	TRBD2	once	TGTGCCAGCAGCCACGGAACAGGGGGACTAGCGTTGTCAGATACGCAGTATTTT	CASSHGTGGLALSDTQYF
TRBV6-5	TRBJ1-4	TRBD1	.	TGTGCCAGCAGCCCGGGACGGACAGGGGTTGAAAAACTGTTTTTT	CASSPGRTGVEKLFF
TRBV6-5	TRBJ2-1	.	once	TGTGCCAGCAGTTACGACAGTTACAATGAGCAGTTCTTC	CASSYDSYNEQFF
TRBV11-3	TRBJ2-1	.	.	TGTGCCAGCAGCTTTAATTCGTTTTCCTACAATGAGCAGTTCTTC	CASSFNSFSYNEQFF
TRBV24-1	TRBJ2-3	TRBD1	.	TGTGCCACCACTGACAGGGAAACAGATACGCAGTATTTT	CATTDRETDTQYF
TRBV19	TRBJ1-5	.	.	TGTGCCAGTAGAAAGGAAGCGCCGAATCAGCCCCAGCATTTT	CASRKEAPNQPQHF
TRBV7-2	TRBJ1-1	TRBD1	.	TGTGCCAGCAGCCAATCAGGGGGCGCGAGCACTGAAGCTTTCTTT	CASSQSGGASTEAFF
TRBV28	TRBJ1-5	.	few	TGTGCCAGCAGTTCCATCGCGGGTGTAATGGGCAATCAGCCCCAGCATTTT	CASSSIAGVMGNQPQHF
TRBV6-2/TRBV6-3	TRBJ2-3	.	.	TGTGCCAGCAGTCGACTAGATGATACGCAGTATTTT	CASSRLDDTQYF
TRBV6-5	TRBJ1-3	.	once	TGTGCCAGCAGTTACTCCGACAGAGGAAACACCATATATTTT	CASSYSDRGNTIYF
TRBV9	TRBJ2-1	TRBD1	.	TGTGCCAGCAGCCCTAACACCAGGGGGAATGAGCAGTTCTTC	CASSPNTRGNEQFF
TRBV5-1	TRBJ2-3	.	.	TGCGCCAGCAGCTTGCCTAGCGGCACAGATACGCAGTATTTT	CASSLPSGTDTQYF
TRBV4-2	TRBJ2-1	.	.	TGTGCCAGCAGCCCCCAGGAGGACTCGTCCTACAATGAGCAGTTCTTC	CASSPQEDSSYNEQFF
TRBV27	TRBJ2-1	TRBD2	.	TGTGCCAGCAGTTTTGGTCGAGCTAGCGGGGGGGCCGCCAATGAGCAGTTCTTC	CASSFGRASGGAANEQFF
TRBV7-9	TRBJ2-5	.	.	TGTGCCAGCAGCTTAGGGAGGTTACAAGAGACCCAGTACTTC	CASSLGRLQETQYF
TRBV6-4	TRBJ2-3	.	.	TGTGCCAGCAGTGAAGGAGGCAATACGCAGTATTTT	CASSEGGNTQYF
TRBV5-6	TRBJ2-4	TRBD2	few	TGTGCCAGCAGCACCGTGGCGGGGGGTGGCCCCCAAAACATTCAGTACTTC	CASSTVAGGGPQNIQYF
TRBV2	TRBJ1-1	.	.	TGTGCCAGCAGTCAGGGGAAGAACACTGAAGCTTTCTTT	CASSQGKNTEAFF
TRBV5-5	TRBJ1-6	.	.	TGTGCCAGCAGCTCCTCGTTTCAGGTGCCAAATTCACCCCTCCACTTT	CASSSSFQVPNSPLHF